The 29 T cell receptor beta chains below all came from one sample that was sequenced in a study of T cell responses to AZD1222 COVID-19 vaccine. Generated by immunoSEQ multiplex PCR, the TCRdb table keeps only in-frame clones and is missing some. The repertoire consists of 150,000 or so clones, with under 95% occurring once and the leading ten covering 1.9%. The starting material was peripheral blood, obtained on day 0 of AZD1222 vaccination. The receptor source for this set is an adult in good health.

The chain couples TRBV20-1 to TRBJ2-2; D gene uncertain. The CDR3 has 11 residues. Germline assignment: CDR1 DFQATT and CDR2 SNEGSKA (reference sequence). V lost 5 bases, J lost 7 bases, and 8 bases lay in between. The CDR3 region has the DNA TGCAGTGCTCCCGGTATCGGGGAGCTGTTTTTT. Translation gives CSAPGIGELFF.

J is TRBJ2-5 and V is TRBV18, with 10 bases identical to TRBD1. Germline values: CDR1 KGHSH, CDR2 LQKENI. V lost 0 bases and J lost 3; bases outside the gene matches: 1. The CDR3 runs 15 residues. In DNA form, the CDR3 reads TGTGCCAGCTCACCACCGGGACAGGGGAAAGAGACCCAGTACTTC. This sequence encodes CASSPPGQGKETQYF.

V usage is TRBV5-6 and J usage is TRBJ2-5; D gene ambiguous. Per the germline V gene, CDR1 is SGHDT and CDR2 is YYEEEE. The V gene lost 0 bases and the J gene lost 4 bases, with 1 base spanning the gap. The CDR3 length is 11 residues. CDR3 bases: TGTGCCAGCAGCTTGGCAGAGACCCAGTACTTC. Amino acids: CASSLAETQYF.

The CDR3 sequence is CASTESRSSAYEQYF. The CDR3 nucleotides read TGTGCCAGTACCGAAAGTCGTAGTAGCGCCTACGAGCAGTACTTC. The chain recombines TRBV19 with TRBJ2-7; weak D call: TRBD2 (5 bases). The CDR3 totals 15 residues. Per the germline V gene, CDR1 is LNHDA and CDR2 is SQIVND (reference sequence). V lost 7 bases and J 2 bases, leaving 18 bases between the germline ends. The full variable domain, completed using reference TRBV19 and TRBJ2-7, is DGGITQSPKYLFRKEGQNVTLSCEQNLNHDAMYWYRQDPGQGLRLIYYSQIVNDFQKGDIAEGYSVSREKKESFPLTVTSAQKNPTAFYLCASTESRSSAYEQYFGPGTRLTVT.

The chain combines TRBV15 with TRBJ2-7; tentative D call: TRBD1 (6 bases). The CDR3 consists of 16 residues. Trimming took off 0 bases at V and 9 bases at J, with 21 bases between the two ends. The V gene's germline CDR1 is LNHNV and CDR2 YYDKDF (reference sequence). DNA for the CDR3: TGTGCCACCAGCAGAGATGCACAGGGTCATCTACGAGGGCAGTACTTC. It codes for CATSRDAQGHLRGQYF.

This rearrangement joins TRBV6-5 to TRBJ1-1, with D unresolved. Trimming removed 10 bases at V and 10 bases at J, with 16 bases between. This CDR3 has 11 residues. Germline V lookup: CDR1 MNHEY, CDR2 SVGAGI. CDR3 amino acids: CATGSERAAFF. The CDR3 region has the DNA TGTGCCACCGGCAGCGAAAGAGCAGCTTTCTTT.

The chain couples TRBV6-5 to TRBJ2-3, with 10 bases that match TRBD2. The CDR3 sequence is 15 residues long. Looked up from germline, CDR1 is MNHEY and CDR2 is SVGAGI. The junction had 5 bases not matched to a gene; V was cut back by 6 bases and J by 2 bases. The CDR3 bases are TGTGCCAGCAGAGGTCTAGCGGGGGCCACAGATACGCAGTATTTT. Translated, it gives CASRGLAGATDTQYF.

The V gene is TRBV5-1, the J gene TRBJ1-1, with D perhaps TRBD1 (5 bases). The germline gives CDR1 SGHRS, CDR2 YFSETQ. This CDR3 has 15 residues. Trimming took 4 bases from V and 4 from J, leaving 17 bases between them. The CDR3 DNA reads TGCGCCAGCAGCCTTGTGGGGGGGATGAGCACTGAAGCTTTCTTT. Translation: CASSLVGGMSTEAFF.

V is TRBV2 and J is TRBJ1-2; TRBD1 might be the D (6 bases). The CDR3 has 13 residues. Germline CDR1 is SNHLY and CDR2 is FYNNEI. Trimming took 4 bases from V and 8 from J, leaving 14 bases between them. CDR3 amino acids: CASSGKGTTGYTF. The CDR3 coding sequence is TGTGCCAGCAGTGGGAAAGGGACAACGGGCTACACCTTC.

The chain has TRBV6-2 or TRBV6-3 and TRBJ1-2; D unresolved. The CDR3 runs to 13 residues. Germline V CDR1 and CDR2: MNHEY, SVGEGT. V was pared by 2 bases and J by 4 bases, with 8 bases between. The CDR3 protein is CASSYRVVYGYTF. In nucleotides, the CDR3 is TGTGCCAGCAGTTACAGGGTGGTCTATGGCTACACCTTC.

The V call is TRBV3-1 (or the pseudogene TRBV3-2), the J call TRBJ2-5; no clear D. Germline lookup yields CDR1 LGHDT and CDR2 YNNKEL (reference sequence). The CDR3 sequence is 12 residues long. V was shortened by 4 bases and J by 12 bases, with 15 bases between the two germline ends. The CDR3 DNA reads TGTGCCAGCAGCCCCCGCGACTCGTACAAGTACTTC. It encodes CASSPRDSYKYF.

J is TRBJ1-6 and V is TRBV28; D is unresolved. V was trimmed by 3 bases and J by 9 bases, leaving 9 bases between them. The CDR3 extends over 13 amino acids. CDR1 is MDHEN and CDR2 is SYDVKM in the germline V gene. Here the CDR3 reads CASSLPAPSPLHF. The CDR3 DNA follows: TGTGCCAGCAGTTTGCCGGCACCTTCACCCCTCCACTTT.

This chain joins TRBV7-8 and TRBJ2-2; no definite D call. Germline CDR1 reads SGHVS; CDR2 reads FQNEAQ. Trimming shortened V by 1 base and J by 9 bases, and 15 bases separated the two germline ends. The CDR3 loop spans 15 amino acids. The CDR3 region is CASSLDESTSRELFF. CDR3 nucleotides: TGTGCCAGCAGCTTAGATGAGAGTACGTCTAGGGAGCTGTTTTTT.

In its sample, this clone was seen once. The chain joins TRBV12-3 or TRBV12-4 to TRBJ1-3; TRBD1 matches 10 bases. V lost 6 bases and J lost 4; bases outside the gene matches: 0. This CDR3 is 13 amino acids long. Here the CDR3 reads CASRTGGGNTIYF. In DNA form, the CDR3 reads TGTGCCAGCAGGACAGGGGGCGGAAACACCATATATTTT.

The V call is TRBV5-5, the J call TRBJ1-1; 7 bases align to TRBD1. This CDR3 comprises 17 residues. Germline V lookup: CDR1 SGHKS, CDR2 YYEKEE (reference sequence). V lost 5 bases, J lost 0 bases, and 13 bases stayed unmatched. This CDR3 is CASSPFTGAKMNTEAFF. The CDR3 DNA reads TGTGCCAGCAGTCCGTTTACAGGGGCCAAGATGAACACTGAAGCTTTCTTT.

V is TRBV6-4 and J is TRBJ2-3, with D uncertain. CDR1 is MRHNA, CDR2 SNTAGT, per germline. The CDR3 is 13 residues long. Trimming took 8 bases from V and 2 from J, leaving 11 bases between them. CDR3 residues: CASAHSITDTQYF. The DNA of the CDR3 is TGTGCCAGCGCGCACAGTATCACAGATACGCAGTATTTT.

This chain links TRBV30 with TRBJ2-1, with 12 bases lining up with TRBD2. Trimming took 2 bases from V and 6 from J; bases not matched to a gene: 2. Germline-derived CDR1 and CDR2 are GTSNPN and SVGIG (reference sequence). CDR3 size: 14 residues. CDR3 amino acids: CAWSWTSGTNEQFF. CDR3 coding DNA: TGTGCCTGGAGTTGGACTAGCGGGACCAATGAGCAGTTCTTC. Full variable domain (remainder filled in from reference TRBV30 and TRBJ2-1): SQTIHQWPATLVQPVGSPLSLECTVEGTSNPNLYWYRQAAGRGLQLLFYSVGIGQISSEVPQNLSASRPQDRQFILSSKKLLLSDSGFYLCAWSWTSGTNEQFFGPGTRLTVL.

V and J are TRBV19 and TRBJ1-5, with D perhaps matching TRBD1 (6 bases). Trimming left V 2 bases short and J 9 bases short, with 17 bases between. CDR1 LNHDA and CDR2 SQIVND come from the germline V gene (reference sequence). The CDR3 consists of 15 residues. CDR3 in amino acids: CASSIPSGGASPQHF. The CDR3 DNA sequence: TGTGCCAGTAGTATACCAAGCGGGGGGGCTTCGCCCCAGCATTTT.

The chain uses TRBV5-1 and TRBJ2-2; the D is unclear. The V gene's germline CDR1 is SGHRS and CDR2 YFSETQ. Trimming removed 0 bases from V and 1 base from J, with 4 bases in between. This CDR3 spans 14 amino acids. The CDR3 bases are TGCGCCAGCAGCTTGGGCAGGAACACCGGGGAGCTGTTTTTT. Its translation: CASSLGRNTGELFF.

The chain couples TRBV24-1 to TRBJ1-3; 12 bases agree with TRBD1. The CDR3 is 18 amino acids. Per the germline V gene, CDR1 is KGHDR and CDR2 is SFDVKD. J was trimmed by 4 bases and V by 0 bases; bases with no gene match: 6. The CDR3 DNA is TGTGCCACCAGTGATTTGACAGGGACAGGGGGCGACGGAAACACCATATATTTT. This encodes CATSDLTGTGGDGNTIYF.

The chain couples TRBV12-5 to TRBJ2-7, with 10 bases that match TRBD2. Germline V gives CDR1 LGHNT, CDR2 FRNRAP. The V gene end was trimmed by 4 bases and the J gene end by 7 bases; junction bases not matched to a gene: 4. The CDR3 loop spans 13 amino acids. The chain's CDR3 is CASGSSGSREQYF. The CDR3 bases are TGTGCTAGTGGTTCTAGCGGGAGCAGAGAGCAGTACTTC.

V is TRBV5-1 and J is TRBJ2-7; D is undetermined. The germline V gene encodes CDR1 SGHRS and CDR2 YFSETQ. Trimming took 2 bases from V and 2 from J, leaving 11 bases between them. This CDR3 spans 14 amino acids. Written as DNA, the CDR3 is TGCGCCAGCAGCTTCGACCCGACGACCTACGAGCAGTACTTC. It translates to CASSFDPTTYEQYF.

This clone was recorded once. This chain links TRBV6-5 with TRBJ2-7; 8 nucleotides match TRBD1. The CDR3 has 14 residues. CDR1 is MNHEY and CDR2 is SVGAGI in the germline V gene. The J segment lost 5 bases and the V segment lost 6 bases, leaving 9 bases of the junction unmatched. The CDR3 is CASRTGTGANEQYF. The DNA of the CDR3 is TGTGCCAGCAGAACCGGGACAGGCGCCAACGAGCAGTACTTC.

This chain links TRBV27 with TRBJ2-2; the match to TRBD2 covers 9 bases. J was trimmed by 7 bases and V by 1 base; bases with no gene match: 7. This CDR3 contains 16 residues. The germline CDR1 and CDR2 sequences are MNHEY and SMNVEV (reference sequence). CDR3 bases: TGTGCCAGCAGTTTATTGGCGGGGGGGCCTGGCGGGGAGCTGTTTTTT. Amino acids: CASSLLAGGPGGELFF.

The chain has TRBV5-5 and TRBJ2-7; tentative D call: TRBD1 (5 bases). The V end lost 0 bases, the J end lost 3 bases, and 10 bases lay between the germline ends. The CDR3 totals 14 residues. Per the germline V gene, CDR1 is SGHKS and CDR2 is YYEKEE (reference sequence). The CDR3 nucleotides are TGTGCCAGCAGCTTGGGGGGCTCAGGCTACGAGCAGTACTTC. Protein: CASSLGGSGYEQYF.

This clone was picked up one time. V gene TRBV11-2 combines with J gene TRBJ2-7; D gene uncertain. The CDR3 runs 11 residues. With 4 bases removed from V and 3 bases from J, the gap between germline ends came to 4 bases. The germline V gene encodes CDR1 SGHAT and CDR2 FQNNGV. The CDR3 DNA follows: TGTGCCAGCAGCTCCCACTACGAGCAGTACTTC. This encodes CASSSHYEQYF.

This sequence joins TRBV5-6 and TRBJ1-4; 10 bases are shared with TRBD1. V lost 4 bases, J lost 6 bases, and 6 bases stayed unmatched. Germline V gives CDR1 SGHDT, CDR2 YYEEEE. The CDR3 loop spans 15 amino acids. In nucleotides, the CDR3 is TGTGCCAGCAGCGCGGACAGGGGGAGGGATGAAAAACTGTTTTTT. Protein: CASSADRGRDEKLFF.

The rearrangement joins TRBV6-5 to TRBJ2-3, with 8 positions matching TRBD1. V lost 4 bases and J lost 3; bases outside the gene matches: 9. Per the germline V gene, CDR1 is MNHEY and CDR2 is SVGAGI. The CDR3 is 16 residues long. The CDR3 nucleotides are TGTGCCAGCAGTTCGAACGGACAGGGTAGAACAGATACGCAGTATTTT. Translation: CASSSNGQGRTDTQYF.

The V and J genes are TRBV6-5 and TRBJ1-4, with D possibly being TRBD1 (6 bases). Germline assignment: CDR1 MNHEY and CDR2 SVGAGI. The CDR3 has 12 residues. Trimming stripped 5 bases from V and 8 bases from J, with 9 bases between. In DNA form, the CDR3 reads TGTGCCAGCAGTCCGGGACACGAAAAACTGTTTTTT. It codes for CASSPGHEKLFF.